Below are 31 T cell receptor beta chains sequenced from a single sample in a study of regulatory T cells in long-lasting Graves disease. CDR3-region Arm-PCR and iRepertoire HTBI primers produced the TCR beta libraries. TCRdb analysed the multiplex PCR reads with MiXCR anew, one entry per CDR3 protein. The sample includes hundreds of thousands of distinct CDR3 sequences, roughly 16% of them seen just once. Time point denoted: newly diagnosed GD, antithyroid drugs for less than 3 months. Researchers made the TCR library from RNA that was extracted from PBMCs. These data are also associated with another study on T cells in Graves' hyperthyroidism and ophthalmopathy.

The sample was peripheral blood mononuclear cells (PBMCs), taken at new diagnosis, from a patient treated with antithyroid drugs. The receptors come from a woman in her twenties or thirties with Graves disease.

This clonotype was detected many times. The CDR3: CASSQRISIDRVEQYF. The CDR3, as DNA: TGTGCCAGCAGCCAGCGCATATCCATCGACAGGGTCGAGCAGTACTTC. The V gene is TRBV14, the J gene TRBJ2-7; 7 bases are shared with TRBD1. CDR1 is SGHDN, CDR2 FVKESK, per germline. The CDR3 totals 16 residues. V gave up 3 bases and J gave up 6 bases; unmatched junction bases: 14.

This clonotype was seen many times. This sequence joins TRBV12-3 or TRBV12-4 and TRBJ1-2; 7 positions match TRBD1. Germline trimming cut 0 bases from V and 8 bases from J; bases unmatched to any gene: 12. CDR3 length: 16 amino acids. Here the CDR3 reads CASSLASRDRHKGYTF. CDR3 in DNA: TGTGCCAGCAGTTTAGCTTCCCGGGACAGACACAAAGGCTACACCTTC.

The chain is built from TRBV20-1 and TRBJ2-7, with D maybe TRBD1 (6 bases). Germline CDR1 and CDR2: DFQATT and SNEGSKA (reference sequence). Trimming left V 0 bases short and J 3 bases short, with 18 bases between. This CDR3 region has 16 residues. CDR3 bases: TGCAGTGCTAGAGACAACGGTGGGCAGGGGTTCTACGAGCAGTACTTC. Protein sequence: CSARDNGGQGFYEQYF.

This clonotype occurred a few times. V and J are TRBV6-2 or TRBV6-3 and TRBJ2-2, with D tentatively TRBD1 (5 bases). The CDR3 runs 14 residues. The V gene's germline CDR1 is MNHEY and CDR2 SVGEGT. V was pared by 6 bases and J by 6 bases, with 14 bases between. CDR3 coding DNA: TGTGCCAGCAGCTACGAATTAGGGGCCGGGGAGCTGTTTTTT. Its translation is CASSYELGAGELFF.

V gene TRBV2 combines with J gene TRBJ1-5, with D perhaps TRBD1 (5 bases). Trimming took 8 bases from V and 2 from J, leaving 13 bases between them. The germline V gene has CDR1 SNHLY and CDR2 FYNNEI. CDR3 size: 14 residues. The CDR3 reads CASVGGARNQPQHF. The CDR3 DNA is TGTGCCAGCGTGGGCGGGGCCCGCAATCAGCCCCAGCATTTT. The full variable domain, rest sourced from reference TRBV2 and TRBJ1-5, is EPEVTQTPSHQVTQMGQEVILRCVPISNHLYFYWYRQILGQKVEFLVSFYNNEISEKSEIFDDQFSVERPDGSNFTLKIRSTKLEDSAMYFCASVGGARNQPQHFGDGTRLSIL.

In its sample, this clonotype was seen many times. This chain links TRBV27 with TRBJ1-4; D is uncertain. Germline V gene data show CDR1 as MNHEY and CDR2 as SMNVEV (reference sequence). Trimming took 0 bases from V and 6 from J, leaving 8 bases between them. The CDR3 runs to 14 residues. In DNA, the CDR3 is TGTGCCAGCAGTTTATCGCCTAACTATGAAAAACTGTTTTTT. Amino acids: CASSLSPNYEKLFF.

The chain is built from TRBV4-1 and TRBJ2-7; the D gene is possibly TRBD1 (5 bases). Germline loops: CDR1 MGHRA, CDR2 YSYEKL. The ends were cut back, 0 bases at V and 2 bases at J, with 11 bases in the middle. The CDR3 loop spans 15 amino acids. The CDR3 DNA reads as TGCGCCAGCAGCCAAGAACGGTCAGGGACCTACGAGCAGTACTTC. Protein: CASSQERSGTYEQYF.

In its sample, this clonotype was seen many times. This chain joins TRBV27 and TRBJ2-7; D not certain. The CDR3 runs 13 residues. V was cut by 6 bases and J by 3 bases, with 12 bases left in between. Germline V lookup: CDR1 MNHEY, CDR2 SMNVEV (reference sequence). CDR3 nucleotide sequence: TGTGCCAGCAGCCTAGGGTCTTTCTACGAGCAGTACTTC. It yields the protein CASSLGSFYEQYF.

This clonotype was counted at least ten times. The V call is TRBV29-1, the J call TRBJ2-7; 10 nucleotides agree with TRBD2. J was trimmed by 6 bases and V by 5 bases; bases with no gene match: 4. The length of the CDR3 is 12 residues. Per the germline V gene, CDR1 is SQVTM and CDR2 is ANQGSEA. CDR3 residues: CSVTSGTREQYF. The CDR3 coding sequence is TGCAGCGTTACTAGCGGGACTCGCGAGCAGTACTTC.

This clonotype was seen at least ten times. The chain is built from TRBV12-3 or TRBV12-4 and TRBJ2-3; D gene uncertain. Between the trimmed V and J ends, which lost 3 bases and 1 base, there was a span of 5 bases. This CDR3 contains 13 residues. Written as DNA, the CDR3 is TGTGCCAGCAGTTTGAAGGGCACAGATACGCAGTATTTT. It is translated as CASSLKGTDTQYF.

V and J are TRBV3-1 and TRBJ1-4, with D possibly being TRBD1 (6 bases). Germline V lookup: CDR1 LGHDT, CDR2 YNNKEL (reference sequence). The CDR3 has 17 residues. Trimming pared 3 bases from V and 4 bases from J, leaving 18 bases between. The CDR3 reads CASSQEAHRAFNEKLFF. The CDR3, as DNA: TGTGCCAGCAGCCAGGAAGCCCACAGGGCGTTTAATGAAAAACTGTTTTTT.

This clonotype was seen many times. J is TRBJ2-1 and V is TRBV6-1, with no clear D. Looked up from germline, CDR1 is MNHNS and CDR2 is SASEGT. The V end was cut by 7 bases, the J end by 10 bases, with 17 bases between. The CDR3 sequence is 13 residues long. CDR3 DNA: TGTGCCAGCACTGTTGAGAACGGCTGGGAGCAGTTCTTC. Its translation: CASTVENGWEQFF.

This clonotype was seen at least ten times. The CDR3 loop reads CASSFSVGTQPQHF. The CDR3 DNA is TGTGCCAGCAGTTTTAGCGTGGGGACCCAGCCCCAGCATTTT. The chain is built from TRBV28 and TRBJ1-5, with D possibly matching TRBD1 (5 bases). Per germline, CDR1 MDHEN and CDR2 SYDVKM. V was shortened by 3 bases and J by 7 bases, with 13 bases between the two germline ends. This CDR3 comprises 14 residues.

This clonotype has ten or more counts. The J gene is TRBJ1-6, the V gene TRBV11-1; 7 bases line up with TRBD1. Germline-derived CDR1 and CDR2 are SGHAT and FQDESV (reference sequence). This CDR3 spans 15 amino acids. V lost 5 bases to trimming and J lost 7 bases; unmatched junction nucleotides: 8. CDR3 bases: TGTGCCAGCAGCGCACCGGGACAGCAGAATTCACCCCTCCACTTT. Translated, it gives CASSAPGQQNSPLHF. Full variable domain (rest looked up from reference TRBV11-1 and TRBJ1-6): EAEVAQSPRYKITEKSQAVAFWCDPISGHATLYWYRQILGQGPELLVQFQDESVVDDSQLPKDRFSAERLKGVDSTLKIQPAELGDSAMYLCASSAPGQQNSPLHFGNGTRLTVT.

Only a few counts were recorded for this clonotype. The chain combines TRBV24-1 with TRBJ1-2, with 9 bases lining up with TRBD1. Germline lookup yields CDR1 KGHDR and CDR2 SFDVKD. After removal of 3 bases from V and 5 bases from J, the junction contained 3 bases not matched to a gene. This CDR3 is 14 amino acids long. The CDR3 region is CATSDTGTGYGYTF. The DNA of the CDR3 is TGTGCCACCAGTGATACCGGGACAGGGTATGGCTACACCTTC.

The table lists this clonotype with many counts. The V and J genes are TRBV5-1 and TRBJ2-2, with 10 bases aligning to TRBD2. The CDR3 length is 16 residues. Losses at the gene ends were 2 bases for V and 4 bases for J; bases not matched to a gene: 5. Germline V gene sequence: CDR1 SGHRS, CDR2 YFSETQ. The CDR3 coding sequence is TGCGCCAGCAGCTTCTCAGCGGGAGGGCCCACCGGGGAGCTGTTTTTT. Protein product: CASSFSAGGPTGELFF.

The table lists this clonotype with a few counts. The CDR3 DNA reads as TGTGCCAGCAGCCCCGCCTCCCTAGCGTCCGAGCAGTACTTC. Its translation: CASSPASLASEQYF. The V call is TRBV5-5, the J call TRBJ2-7; D perhaps matches TRBD2 (6 bases). The CDR3 loop spans 14 amino acids. Germline assignment: CDR1 SGHKS and CDR2 YYEKEE (reference sequence). The V end was cut by 4 bases, the J end by 6 bases, with 17 bases between.

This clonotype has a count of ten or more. This CDR3 is CASSEALSGGETQYF. The CDR3 region has the DNA TGTGCCAGCAGTGAAGCGCTGTCAGGGGGTGAGACCCAGTACTTC. This chain connects TRBV6-1 to TRBJ2-5, with TRBD1 identical over 7 bases. Germline V CDR1 and CDR2: MNHNS, SASEGT. The CDR3 runs to 15 residues. J was trimmed by 5 bases and V by 0 bases; bases with no gene match: 6.

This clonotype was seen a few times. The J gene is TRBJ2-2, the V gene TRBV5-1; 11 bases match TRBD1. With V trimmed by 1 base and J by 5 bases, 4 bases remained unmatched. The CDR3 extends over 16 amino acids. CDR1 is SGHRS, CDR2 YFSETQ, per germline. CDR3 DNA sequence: TGCGCCAGCAGCTTGAATGGACAGGGGGCGACCGGGGAGCTGTTTTTT. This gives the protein CASSLNGQGATGELFF.

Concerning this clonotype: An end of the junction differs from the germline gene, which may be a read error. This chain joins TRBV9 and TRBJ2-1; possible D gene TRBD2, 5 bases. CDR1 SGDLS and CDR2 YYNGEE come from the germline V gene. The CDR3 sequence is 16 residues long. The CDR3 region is CASSVEGGGSYDEQFF. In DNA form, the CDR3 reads TGTGCCAGCAGCGTAGAGGGCGGCGGGTCCTACGATGAGCAGTTCTTC.

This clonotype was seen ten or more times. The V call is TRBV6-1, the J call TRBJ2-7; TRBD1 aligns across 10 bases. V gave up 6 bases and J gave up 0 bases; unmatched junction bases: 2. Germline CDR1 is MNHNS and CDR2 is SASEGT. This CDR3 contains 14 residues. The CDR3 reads CASRWDRGSYEQYF. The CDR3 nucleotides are TGTGCCAGCAGGTGGGACAGGGGCTCCTACGAGCAGTACTTC.

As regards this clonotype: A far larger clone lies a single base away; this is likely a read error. The chain's CDR3 is CAGSLTSGKQETQYF. The CDR3 region has the DNA TGTGCCGGCAGCTTAACTAGCGGGAAACAAGAGACCCAGTACTTC. The genes are TRBV7-8 and TRBJ2-1; 10 bases align to TRBD2. The J call is doubtful: the DNA matches TRBJ2-5 better. The CDR3 is made up of 15 amino acids. Germline V gene lookup returns CDR1 SGHVS and CDR2 FQNEAQ.

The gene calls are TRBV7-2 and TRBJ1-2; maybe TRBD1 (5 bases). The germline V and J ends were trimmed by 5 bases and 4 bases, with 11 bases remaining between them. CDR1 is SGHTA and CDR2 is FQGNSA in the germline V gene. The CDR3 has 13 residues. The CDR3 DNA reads TGTGCCAGCAGCGGGGCAGGGTTCTATGGCTACACCTTC. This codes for CASSGAGFYGYTF.

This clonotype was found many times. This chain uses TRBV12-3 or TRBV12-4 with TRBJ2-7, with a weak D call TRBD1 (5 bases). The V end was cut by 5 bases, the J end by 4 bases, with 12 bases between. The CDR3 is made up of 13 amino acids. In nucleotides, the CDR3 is TGTGCCAGCAGTCCGCGGCAGGGATACGAGCAGTACTTC. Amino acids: CASSPRQGYEQYF.

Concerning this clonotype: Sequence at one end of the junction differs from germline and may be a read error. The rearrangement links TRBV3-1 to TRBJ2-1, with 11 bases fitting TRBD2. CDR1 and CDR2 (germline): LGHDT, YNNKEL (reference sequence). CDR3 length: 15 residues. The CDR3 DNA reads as TGTGCCAGCAGCCTTGAGACTAGCGGGACCCCTTTAAGGCTCTTC. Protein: CASSLETSGTPLRLF.

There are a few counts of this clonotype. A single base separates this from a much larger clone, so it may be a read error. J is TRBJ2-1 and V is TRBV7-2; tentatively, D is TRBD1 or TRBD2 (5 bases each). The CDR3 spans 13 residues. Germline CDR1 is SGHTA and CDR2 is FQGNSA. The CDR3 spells CASSPGRENGQFF. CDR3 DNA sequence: TGTGCCAGCAGCCCTGGCAGGGAGAATGGGCAGTTCTTC.

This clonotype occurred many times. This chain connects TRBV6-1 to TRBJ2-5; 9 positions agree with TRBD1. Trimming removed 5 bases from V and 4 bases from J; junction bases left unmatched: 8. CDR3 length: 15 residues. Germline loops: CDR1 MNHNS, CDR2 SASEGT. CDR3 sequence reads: CASSRNRGPVETQYF. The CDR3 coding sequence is TGTGCCAGCAGTCGGAACAGGGGGCCGGTAGAGACCCAGTACTTC.

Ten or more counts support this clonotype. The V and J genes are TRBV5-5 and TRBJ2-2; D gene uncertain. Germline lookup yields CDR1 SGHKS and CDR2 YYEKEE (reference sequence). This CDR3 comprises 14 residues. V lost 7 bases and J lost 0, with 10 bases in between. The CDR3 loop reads CASRPGPNTGELFF. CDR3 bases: TGTGCCAGCCGACCGGGCCCGAACACCGGGGAGCTGTTTTTT. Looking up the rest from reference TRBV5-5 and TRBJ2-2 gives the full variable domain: DAGVTQSPTHLIKTRGQQVTLRCSPISGHKSVSWYQQVLGQGPQFIFQYYEKEERGRGNFPDRFSARQFPNYSSELNVNALLLGDSALYLCASRPGPNTGELFFGEGSRLTVL.

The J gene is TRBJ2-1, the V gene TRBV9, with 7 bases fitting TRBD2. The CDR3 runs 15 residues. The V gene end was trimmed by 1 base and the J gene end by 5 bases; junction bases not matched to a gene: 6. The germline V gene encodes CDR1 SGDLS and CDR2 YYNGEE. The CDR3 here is CASSVYGRRNNEQFF. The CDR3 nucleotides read TGTGCCAGCAGCGTATACGGGAGGCGGAACAATGAGCAGTTCTTC.

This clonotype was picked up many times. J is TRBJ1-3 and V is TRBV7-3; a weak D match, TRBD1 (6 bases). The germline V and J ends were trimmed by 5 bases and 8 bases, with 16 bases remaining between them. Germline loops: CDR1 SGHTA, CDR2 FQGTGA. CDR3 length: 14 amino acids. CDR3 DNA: TGTGCCAGCAGCCTTACAGGGTTGGGAGACACCATATATTTT. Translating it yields CASSLTGLGDTIYF.

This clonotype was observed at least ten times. This chain's CDR3 is CASSSPNYEQYF. CDR3 bases: TGTGCCAGCAGTTCCCCCAACTACGAGCAGTACTTC. This chain uses TRBV27 with TRBJ2-7, with unresolved D. There are 12 residues in the CDR3. Trimming removed 4 bases from V and 3 bases from J, with 7 bases in between. The germline V gene encodes CDR1 MNHEY and CDR2 SMNVEV (reference sequence).